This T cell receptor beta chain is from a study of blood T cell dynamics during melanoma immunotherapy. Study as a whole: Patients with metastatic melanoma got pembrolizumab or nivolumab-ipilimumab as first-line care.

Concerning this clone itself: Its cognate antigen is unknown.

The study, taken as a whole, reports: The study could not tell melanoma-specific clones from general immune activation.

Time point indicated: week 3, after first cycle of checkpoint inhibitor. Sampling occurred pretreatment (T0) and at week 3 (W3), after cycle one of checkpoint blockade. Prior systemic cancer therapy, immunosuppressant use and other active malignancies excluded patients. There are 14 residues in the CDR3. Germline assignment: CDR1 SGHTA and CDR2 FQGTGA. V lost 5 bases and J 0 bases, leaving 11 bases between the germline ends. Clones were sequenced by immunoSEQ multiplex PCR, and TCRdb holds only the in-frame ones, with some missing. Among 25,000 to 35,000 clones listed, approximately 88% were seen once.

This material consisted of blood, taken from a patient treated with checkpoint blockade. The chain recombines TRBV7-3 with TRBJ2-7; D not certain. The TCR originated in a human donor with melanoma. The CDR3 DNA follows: TGTGCCAGCAGCGCCACAGCGAGCTCCTACGAGCAGTACTTC. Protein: CASSATASSYEQYF.